This T cell receptor (beta chain) was obtained from a study of control samples from healthy donors and cancer patients. Sequencing was performed with immunoSEQ multiplex PCR; in TCRdb, only in-frame clones are kept and a portion is missing. The sample shows some 150,000 clones, approximately 92% of them seen only once. The CDR3 runs to 14 residues. The germline V gene has CDR1 MNHNY and CDR2 SVGAGI (reference sequence). The V end lost 5 bases, the J end lost 6 bases, and 11 bases lay between the germline ends. This clonotype originated in a woman aged 55 to 70 in good health. The sequenced sample consisted of blood. The chain employs TRBV6-6 and TRBJ1-6, with D perhaps matching TRBD1 (5 bases). The CDR3 loop reads CASSPDSRNSPLHF. For the CDR3, the DNA is TGTGCCAGCAGTCCCGACAGTCGTAATTCACCCCTCCACTTT.